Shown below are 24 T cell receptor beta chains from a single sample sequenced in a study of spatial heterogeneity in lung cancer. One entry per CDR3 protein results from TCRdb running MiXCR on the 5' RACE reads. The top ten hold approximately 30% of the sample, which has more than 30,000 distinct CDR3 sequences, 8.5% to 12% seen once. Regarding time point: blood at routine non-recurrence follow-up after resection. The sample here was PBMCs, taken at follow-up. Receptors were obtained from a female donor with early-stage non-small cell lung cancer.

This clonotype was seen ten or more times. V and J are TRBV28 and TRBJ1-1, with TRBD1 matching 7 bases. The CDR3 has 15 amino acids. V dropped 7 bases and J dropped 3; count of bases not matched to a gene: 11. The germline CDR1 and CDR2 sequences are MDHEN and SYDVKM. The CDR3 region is CASNGEGAGYTEAFF. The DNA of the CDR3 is TGTGCCAGCAATGGAGAGGGGGCGGGTTACACTGAAGCTTTCTTT. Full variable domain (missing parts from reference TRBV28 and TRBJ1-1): DVKVTQSSRYLVKRTGEKVFLECVQDMDHENMFWYRQDPGLGLRLIYFSYDVKMKEKGDIPEGYSVSREKKERFSLILESASTNQTSMYLCASNGEGAGYTEAFFGQGTRLTVV.

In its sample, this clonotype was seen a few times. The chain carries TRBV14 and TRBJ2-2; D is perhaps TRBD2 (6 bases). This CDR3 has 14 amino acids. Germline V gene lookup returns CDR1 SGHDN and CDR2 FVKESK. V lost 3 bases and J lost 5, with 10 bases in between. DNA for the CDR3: TGTGCCAGCAGCCAGCCCGGGGGAACCGGGGAGCTGTTTTTT. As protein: CASSQPGGTGELFF.

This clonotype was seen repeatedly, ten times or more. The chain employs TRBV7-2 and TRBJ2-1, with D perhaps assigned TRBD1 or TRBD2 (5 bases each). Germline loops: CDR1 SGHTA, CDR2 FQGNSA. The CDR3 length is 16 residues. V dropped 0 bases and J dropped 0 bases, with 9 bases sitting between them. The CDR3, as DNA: TGTGCCAGCAGCTTAGCGGGGGATAGCTCCTACAATGAGCAGTTCTTC. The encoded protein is CASSLAGDSSYNEQFF.

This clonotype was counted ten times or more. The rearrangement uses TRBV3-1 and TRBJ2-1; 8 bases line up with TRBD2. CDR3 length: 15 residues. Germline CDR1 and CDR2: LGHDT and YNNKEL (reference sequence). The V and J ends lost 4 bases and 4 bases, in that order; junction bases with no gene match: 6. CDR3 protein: CASSLSGGSYNEQFF. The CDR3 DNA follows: TGTGCCAGCAGCCTAAGCGGGGGCTCTTACAATGAGCAGTTCTTC.

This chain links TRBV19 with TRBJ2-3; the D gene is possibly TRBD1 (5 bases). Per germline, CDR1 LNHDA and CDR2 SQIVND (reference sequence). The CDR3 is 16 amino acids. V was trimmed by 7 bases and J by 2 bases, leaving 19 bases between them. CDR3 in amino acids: CASNKDNLYFTDTQYF. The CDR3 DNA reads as TGTGCCAGTAATAAGGACAATTTATATTTCACAGATACGCAGTATTTT.

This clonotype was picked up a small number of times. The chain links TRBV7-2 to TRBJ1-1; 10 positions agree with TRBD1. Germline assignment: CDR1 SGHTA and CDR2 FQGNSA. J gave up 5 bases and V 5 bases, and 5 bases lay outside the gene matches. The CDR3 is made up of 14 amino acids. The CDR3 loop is CASSRDRGGTEAFF. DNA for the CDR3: TGTGCCAGCAGCCGGGACAGGGGTGGGACTGAAGCTTTCTTT.

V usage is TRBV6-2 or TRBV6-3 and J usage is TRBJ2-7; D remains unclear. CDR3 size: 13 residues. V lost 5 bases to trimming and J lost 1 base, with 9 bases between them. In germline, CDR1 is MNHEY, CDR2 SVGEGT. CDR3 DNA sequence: TGTGCCAGCAGTCCTGGGCTGTCCTACGAGCAGTACTTC. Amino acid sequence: CASSPGLSYEQYF.

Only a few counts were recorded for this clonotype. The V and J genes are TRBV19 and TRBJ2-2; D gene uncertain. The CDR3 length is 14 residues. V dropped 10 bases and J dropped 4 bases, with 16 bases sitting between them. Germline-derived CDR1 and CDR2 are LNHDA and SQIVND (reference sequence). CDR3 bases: TGTGCCACCGCTCCGCTGGCCAGCACCGGGGAGCTGTTTTTT. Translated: CATAPLASTGELFF.

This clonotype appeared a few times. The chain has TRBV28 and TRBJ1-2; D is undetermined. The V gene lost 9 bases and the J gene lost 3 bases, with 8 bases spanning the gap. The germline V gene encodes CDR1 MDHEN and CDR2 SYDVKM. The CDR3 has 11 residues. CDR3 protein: CASFSHYGYTF. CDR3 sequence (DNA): TGTGCCAGTTTCAGCCACTATGGCTACACCTTC.

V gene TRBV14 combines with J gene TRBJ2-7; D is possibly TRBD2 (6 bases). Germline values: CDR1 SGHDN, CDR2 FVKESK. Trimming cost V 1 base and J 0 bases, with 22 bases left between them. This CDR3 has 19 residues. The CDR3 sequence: CASSQAPPFQAGTSYEQYF. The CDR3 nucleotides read TGTGCCAGCAGCCAAGCCCCACCTTTCCAGGCGGGGACCTCCTACGAGCAGTACTTC.

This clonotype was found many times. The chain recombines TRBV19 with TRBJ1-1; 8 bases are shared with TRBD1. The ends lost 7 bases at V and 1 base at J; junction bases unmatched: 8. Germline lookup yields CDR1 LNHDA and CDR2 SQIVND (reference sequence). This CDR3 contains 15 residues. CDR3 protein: CASKGEGTGNTEAFF. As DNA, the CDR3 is TGTGCCAGTAAAGGGGAGGGGACAGGGAACACTGAAGCTTTCTTT.

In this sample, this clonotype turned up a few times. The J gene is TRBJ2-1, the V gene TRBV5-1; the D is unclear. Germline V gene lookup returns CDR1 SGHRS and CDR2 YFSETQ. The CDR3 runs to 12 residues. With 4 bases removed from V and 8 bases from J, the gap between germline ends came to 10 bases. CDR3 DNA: TGCGCCAGCAGCCTTTGGTCGGATGAGCAGTTCTTC. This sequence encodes CASSLWSDEQFF.

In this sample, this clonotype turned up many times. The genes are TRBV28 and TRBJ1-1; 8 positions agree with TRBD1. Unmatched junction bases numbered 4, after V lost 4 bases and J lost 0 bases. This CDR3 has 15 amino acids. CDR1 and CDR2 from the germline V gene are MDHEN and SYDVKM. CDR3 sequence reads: CASSYPDRVNTEAFF. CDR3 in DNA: TGTGCCAGCAGTTACCCGGACAGGGTGAACACTGAAGCTTTCTTT.

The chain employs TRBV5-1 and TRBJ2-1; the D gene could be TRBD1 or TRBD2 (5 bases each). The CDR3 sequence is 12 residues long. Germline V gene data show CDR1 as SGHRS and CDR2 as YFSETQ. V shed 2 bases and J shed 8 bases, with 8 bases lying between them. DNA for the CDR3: TGCGCCAGCAGCTTTGAGGGGTATGAGCAGTTCTTC. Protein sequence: CASSFEGYEQFF. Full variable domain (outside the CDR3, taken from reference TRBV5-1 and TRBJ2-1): KAGVTQTPRYLIKTRGQQVTLSCSPISGHRSVSWYQQTPGQGLQFLFEYFSETQRNKGNFPGRFSGRQFSNSRSEMNVSTLELGDSALYLCASSFEGYEQFFGPGTRLTVL.

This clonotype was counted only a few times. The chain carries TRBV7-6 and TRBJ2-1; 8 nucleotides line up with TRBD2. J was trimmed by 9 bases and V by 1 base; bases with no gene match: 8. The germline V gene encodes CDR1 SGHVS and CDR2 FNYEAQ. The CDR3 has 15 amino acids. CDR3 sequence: CASSLVGGGKGEQFF. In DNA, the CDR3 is TGTGCCAGCAGCTTAGTCGGCGGGGGGAAGGGTGAGCAGTTCTTC. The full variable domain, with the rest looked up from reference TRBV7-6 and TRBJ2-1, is GAGVSQSPRYKVTKRGQDVALRCDPISGHVSLYWYRQALGQGPEFLTYFNYEAQQDKSGLPNDRFSAERPEGSISTLTIQRTEQRDSAMYRCASSLVGGGKGEQFFGPGTRLTVL.

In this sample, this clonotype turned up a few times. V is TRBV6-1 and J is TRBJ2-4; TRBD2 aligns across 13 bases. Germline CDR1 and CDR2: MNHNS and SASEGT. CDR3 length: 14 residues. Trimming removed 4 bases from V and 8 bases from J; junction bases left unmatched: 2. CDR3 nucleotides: TGTGCCAGCAGTGGGACTAGCGGGGGATACATTCAGTACTTC. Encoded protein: CASSGTSGGYIQYF.

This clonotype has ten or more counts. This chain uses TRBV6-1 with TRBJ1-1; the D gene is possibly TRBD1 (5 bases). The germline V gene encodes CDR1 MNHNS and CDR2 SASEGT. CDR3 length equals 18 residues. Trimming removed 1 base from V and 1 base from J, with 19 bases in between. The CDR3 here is CASSEEWAGQGWNTEAFF. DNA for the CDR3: TGTGCCAGCAGTGAAGAATGGGCAGGGCAGGGATGGAACACTGAAGCTTTCTTT.

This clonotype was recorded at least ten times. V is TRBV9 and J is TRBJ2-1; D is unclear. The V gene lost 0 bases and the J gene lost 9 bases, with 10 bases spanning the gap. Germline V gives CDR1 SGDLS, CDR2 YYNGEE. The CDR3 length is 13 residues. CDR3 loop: CASSVDDIGEQFF. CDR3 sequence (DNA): TGTGCCAGCAGCGTAGACGACATCGGTGAGCAGTTCTTC.

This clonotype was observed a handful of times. In nucleotides, the CDR3 is TGTGCCACCAGTGATTTTGGTCGCGGCGGCAAAGAGACCCAGTACTTC. This sequence encodes CATSDFGRGGKETQYF. The chain recombines TRBV24-1 with TRBJ2-5; the D is unclear. This CDR3 is built from 16 residues. V dropped 1 base and J dropped 3 bases, with 14 bases sitting between them. Germline lookup yields CDR1 KGHDR and CDR2 SFDVKD.

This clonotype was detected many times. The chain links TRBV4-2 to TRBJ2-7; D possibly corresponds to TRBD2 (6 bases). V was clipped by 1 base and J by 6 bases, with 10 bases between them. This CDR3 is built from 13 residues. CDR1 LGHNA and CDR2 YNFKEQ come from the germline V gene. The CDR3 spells CASSQGGVSEQYF. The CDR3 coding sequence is TGTGCCAGCAGCCAAGGGGGGGTGAGCGAGCAGTACTTC.

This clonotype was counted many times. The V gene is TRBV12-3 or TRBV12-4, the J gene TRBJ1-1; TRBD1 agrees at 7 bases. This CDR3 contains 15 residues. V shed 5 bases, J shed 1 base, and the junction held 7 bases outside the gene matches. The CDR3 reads CASSPQGWKNTEAFF. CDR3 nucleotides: TGTGCCAGCAGTCCACAGGGGTGGAAGAACACTGAAGCTTTCTTT.

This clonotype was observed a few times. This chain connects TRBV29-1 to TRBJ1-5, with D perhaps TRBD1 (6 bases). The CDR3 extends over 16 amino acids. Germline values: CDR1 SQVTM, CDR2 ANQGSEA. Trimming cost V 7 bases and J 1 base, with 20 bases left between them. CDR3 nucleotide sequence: TGCAGCGCCGAAATGGGGGCAGGGATGAGCAATCAGCCCCAGCATTTT. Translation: CSAEMGAGMSNQPQHF.

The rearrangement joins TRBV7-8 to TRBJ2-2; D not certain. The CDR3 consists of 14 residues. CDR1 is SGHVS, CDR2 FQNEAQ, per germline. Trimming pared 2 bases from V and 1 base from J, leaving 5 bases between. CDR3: CASSLTVNTGELFF. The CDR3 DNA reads TGTGCCAGCAGCTTAACCGTGAACACCGGGGAGCTGTTTTTT.

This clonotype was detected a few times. The CDR3 bases are TGTGCCATCAGCATCGCAGAAAAGCAGTTCTTC. Amino acids: CAISIAEKQFF. The V and J genes are TRBV10-3 and TRBJ2-1; D gene uncertain. The CDR3 has 11 residues. Per germline, CDR1 ENHRY and CDR2 SYGVKD. V lost 6 bases and J lost 11, with 11 bases in between.